The 8 T cell receptor beta chains below all came from one sample that was sequenced in a study of T-cell reconstitution after alpha-beta-depleted transplantation in children. Researchers prepared the TCRbeta library using unique molecular identifiers, the study reports. In TCRdb, the PCR reads were re-called with MiXCR into one record per CDR3 protein. The repertoire holds fewer than 1 million distinct CDR3 sequences, with approximately 15% as singletons. This sample comprised PBMCs, mostly from graft donor cells, obtained 360 days after TCRalphabeta/CD19-depleted stem cell transplant. The receptor set was obtained from a male patient aged 10 to 17 who had a stem cell transplant for acute lymphoblastic leukemia, so the T cells may come from the graft donor.

This chain's CDR3 is CASSLDRVAGTDTQYF. The CDR3 bases are TGTGCCAGCAGTTTAGACCGCGTAGCGGGCACAGATACGCAGTATTTT. The chain links TRBV12-3 or TRBV12-4 to TRBJ2-3; TRBD2 might be the D (6 bases). The ends were cut back, 1 base at V and 1 base at J, with 12 bases in the middle. The CDR3 is 16 amino acids.

At least ten counts were recorded for this clonotype. The chain uses TRBV28 and TRBJ2-7, with TRBD1 identical over 9 bases. J lost 3 bases, V lost 6 bases, and 6 bases had no gene match. CDR3 length: 14 amino acids. The germline V gene encodes CDR1 MDHEN and CDR2 SYDVKM. The CDR3 nucleotides read TGTGCCAGCAGCGTTGGGACAGGGAACTACGAGCAGTACTTC. Amino acids: CASSVGTGNYEQYF.

This clonotype has a handful of counts. V gene TRBV18 combines with J gene TRBJ2-2, with D possibly TRBD1 on 5 matching bases. Trimming stripped 3 bases from V and 4 bases from J, with 12 bases between. Germline V lookup: CDR1 KGHSH, CDR2 LQKENI. There are 15 residues in the CDR3. In nucleotides, the CDR3 is TGTGCCAGCTCACCCACGGATGACAGCACCGGGGAGCTGTTTTTT. This translates into CASSPTDDSTGELFF.

This clonotype was detected only a few times. This sequence joins TRBV2 and TRBJ1-4, with D maybe TRBD1 (5 bases). This CDR3 comprises 16 residues. Germline lookup yields CDR1 SNHLY and CDR2 FYNNEI. V dropped 7 bases and J dropped 3 bases, with 18 bases sitting between them. The CDR3: CASKERTLASNEKLFF. The CDR3 region has the DNA TGTGCCAGCAAGGAGAGGACACTCGCGTCTAATGAAAAACTGTTTTTT. Supplemented by reference TRBV2 and TRBJ1-4, the full variable domain reads EPEVTQTPSHQVTQMGQEVILRCVPISNHLYFYWYRQILGQKVEFLVSFYNNEISEKSEIFDDQFSVERPDGSNFTLKIRSTKLEDSAMYFCASKERTLASNEKLFFGSGTQLSVL.

The chain is built from TRBV6-5 and TRBJ1-5; no definite D call. CDR3 size: 15 residues. Germline V CDR1 and CDR2: MNHEY, SVGAGI. Trimming left V 2 bases short and J 7 bases short, with 15 bases between. CDR3 protein: CASSYSPAMGQPQHF. Here the CDR3 DNA reads TGTGCCAGCAGTTACAGCCCAGCCATGGGCCAGCCCCAGCATTTT.

In DNA, the CDR3 is TGTGCCAGCAGCTTACGGGAAGGAGTCGGCTACTACGAGCAGTACTTC. Protein product: CASSLREGVGYYEQYF. The chain couples TRBV7-2 to TRBJ2-7; the D gene is possibly TRBD2 (5 bases). The CDR3 extends over 16 amino acids. The V gene's germline CDR1 is SGHTA and CDR2 FQGNSA. With 2 bases removed from V and 3 bases from J, the gap between germline ends came to 17 bases.

This clonotype was counted only a few times. This sequence joins TRBV9 and TRBJ2-3; D is unresolved. With 0 bases removed from V and 5 bases from J, the gap between germline ends came to 10 bases. Germline V gene sequence: CDR1 SGDLS, CDR2 YYNGEE. The CDR3 has 14 amino acids. The CDR3 nucleotides are TGTGCCAGCAGCGTAGGTGGTACGGTAGATACGCAGTATTTT. Protein product: CASSVGGTVDTQYF.

The chain's CDR3 is CASSAGGVANQPQHF. In DNA, the CDR3 is TGTGCCAGCAGCGCCGGGGGGGTTGCCAATCAGCCCCAGCATTTT. The chain couples TRBV25-1 to TRBJ1-5; tentatively, D is TRBD1 (5 bases). The CDR3 is made up of 15 amino acids. V was cut by 6 bases and J by 3 bases, with 15 bases left in between. The germline V gene has CDR1 MGHDK and CDR2 SYGVNS.